The 5 T cell receptor beta chains below were found in one sample sequenced in a study of blood T cells in healthy people across ages. Using a J-beta primer mix together with a sample-barcoded 5' primer, a second PCR was run for 7 to 11 cycles. TCRdb independently ran MiXCR on the 5' RACE reads; one entry per CDR3 protein. The data show about 1,500,000 distinct CDR3 sequences, about 40% seen once. The sample consisted of blood. Receptors were obtained from a woman aged 18 to 35 in good health.

The CDR3 loop reads CASSQAVGGGPADTQYF. In DNA form, the CDR3 reads TGCGCCAGCAGCCAAGCGGTTGGGGGGGGGCCTGCTGATACGCAGTATTTT. The chain uses TRBV4-1 and TRBJ2-3; TRBD2 is a possible D gene (7 bases). The CDR3 loop spans 17 amino acids. Germline CDR1 reads MGHRA; CDR2 reads YSYEKL. Trimming left V 1 base short and J 6 bases short, with 20 bases between.

This clonotype was counted between two and nine times. V and J are TRBV7-9 and TRBJ1-4, with D uncertain. The CDR3 sequence is 13 residues long. V shed 5 bases and J shed 7 bases, with 11 bases lying between them. Germline V gives CDR1 SEHNR, CDR2 FQNEAQ (reference sequence). CDR3: CASSPGGIEKLFF. The CDR3 bases are TGTGCCAGCAGCCCCGGAGGGATTGAAAAACTGTTTTTT.

This clonotype has a handful of counts. The rearrangement joins TRBV15 to TRBJ2-1; D remains ambiguous. V shed 6 bases and J shed 0 bases, with 6 bases lying between them. Germline CDR1 LNHNV, CDR2 YYDKDF (reference sequence). The CDR3 is made up of 13 amino acids. CDR3: CATRVDSYNEQFF. CDR3 sequence (DNA): TGTGCCACCAGGGTTGACTCCTACAATGAGCAGTTCTTC.

The chain uses TRBV9 and TRBJ1-4, with D tentatively TRBD1 (5 bases). The CDR3 totals 18 residues. The germline V gene has CDR1 SGDLS and CDR2 YYNGEE. V shed 4 bases and J shed 6 bases, with 25 bases lying between them. The CDR3 here is CASSPPFMGSGTDEKLFF. CDR3 nucleotides: TGTGCCAGCAGCCCCCCTTTCATGGGGTCGGGGACTGATGAAAAACTGTTTTTT.

V and J are TRBV15 and TRBJ2-5; D is uncertain. The DNA end lines up better with TRBJ2-7; the J call may be wrong. Germline V gene data show CDR1 as LNHNV and CDR2 as YYDKDF (reference sequence). This CDR3 is built from 13 residues. CDR3 in amino acids: CATSRDTGSEQYF. The CDR3 DNA reads as TGTGCCACCAGCAGAGATACTGGTAGCGAGCAGTACTTC.